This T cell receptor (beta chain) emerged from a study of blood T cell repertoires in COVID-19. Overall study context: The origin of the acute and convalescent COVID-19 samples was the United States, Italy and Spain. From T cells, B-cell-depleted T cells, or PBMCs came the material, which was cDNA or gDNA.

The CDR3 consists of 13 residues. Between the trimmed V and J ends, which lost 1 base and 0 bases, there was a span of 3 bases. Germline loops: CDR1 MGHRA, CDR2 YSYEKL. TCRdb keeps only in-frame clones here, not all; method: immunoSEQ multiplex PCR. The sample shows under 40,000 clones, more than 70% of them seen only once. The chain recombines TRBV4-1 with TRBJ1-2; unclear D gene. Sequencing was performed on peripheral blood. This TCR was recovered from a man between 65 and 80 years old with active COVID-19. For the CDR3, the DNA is TGCGCCAGCAGCCAAGCTCCTAACTATGGCTACACCTTC. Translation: CASSQAPNYGYTF.